One T cell receptor beta chain is described in this entry. Its cognate antigen is unknown. The germline CDR1 and CDR2 sequences are SGHDT and YYEEEE. The V end was cut by 2 bases, the J end by 2 bases, with 19 bases between. This CDR3 comprises 17 residues. The PCR made use of 60 Vbeta and 13 Jbeta primers. Clones were read by immunoSEQ multiplex PCR, and TCRdb kept only the in-frame ones, dropping some. The sample has tens of thousands of clones, approximately 79% seen once. The data belong to a study of cytomegalovirus exposure and HLA in healthy donors. Broader study findings: V- and J-gene trimming in TCR beta was tied to a missense DCLRE1C variant by an analysis performed later.

The sample comprised PBMCs. This rearrangement joins TRBV5-6 to TRBJ2-5; D ambiguous. This TCR was sampled from a man in his thirties or forties in good health and CMV-seronegative. In nucleotides, the CDR3 is TGTGCCAGCAGCTTTGAAAGCATCCGAACAGATCAAGAGACCCAGTACTTC. Protein sequence: CASSFESIRTDQETQYF.